The present entry profiles one TCR beta chain with its context. Antigen specificity is unknown. These data originate in a study of T cell responses to AZD1222 COVID-19 vaccine. Findings and caveats of the study: Every sample of the repertoires postdated the peak T cell response. Among the donors, most were white British and more were female, and clonal diversity was possibly underestimated. A rise in Spike-specific TCR breadth and depth followed two AZD1222 doses.

This table comes from immunoSEQ multiplex PCR, and its TCRdb copy is limited to in-frame clones, with some not included. This sample yields around 190,000 clones, of which 80% to 90% are seen a single time; approximately 10% belongs to the top ten. This TCR was sampled from an adult who received the AZD1222 COVID-19 vaccine. Material: peripheral blood, obtained 28 days after the second AZD1222 dose.

CDR3 coding DNA: TGTGCCAGCAGTTACGAACGACAGGGTTGGAATGAGCAGTTCTTC. Amino acids: CASSYERQGWNEQFF. The rearrangement links TRBV6-5 to TRBJ2-1, with 7 nucleotides matching TRBD1. This CDR3 has 15 amino acids. Germline CDR1 and CDR2: MNHEY and SVGAGI. J gave up 7 bases and V 2 bases, and 8 bases lay outside the gene matches.